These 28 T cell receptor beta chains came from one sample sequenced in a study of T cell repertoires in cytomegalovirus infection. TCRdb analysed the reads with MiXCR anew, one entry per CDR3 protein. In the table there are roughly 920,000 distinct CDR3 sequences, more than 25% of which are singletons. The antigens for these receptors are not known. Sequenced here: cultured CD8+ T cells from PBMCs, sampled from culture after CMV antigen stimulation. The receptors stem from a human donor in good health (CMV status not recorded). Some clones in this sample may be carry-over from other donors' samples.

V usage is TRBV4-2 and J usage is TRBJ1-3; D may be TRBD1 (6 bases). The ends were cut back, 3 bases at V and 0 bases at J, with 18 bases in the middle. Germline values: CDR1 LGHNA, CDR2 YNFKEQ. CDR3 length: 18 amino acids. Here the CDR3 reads CASSQEGQRHYSGNTIYF. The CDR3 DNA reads TGTGCCAGCAGCCAGGAAGGACAGCGCCATTACTCTGGAAACACCATATATTTT.

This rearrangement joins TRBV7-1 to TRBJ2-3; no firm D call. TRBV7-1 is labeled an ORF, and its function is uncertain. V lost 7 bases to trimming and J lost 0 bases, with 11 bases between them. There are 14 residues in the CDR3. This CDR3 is CASIYPWSTDTQYF. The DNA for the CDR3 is TGTGCCAGCATCTATCCGTGGAGCACAGATACGCAGTATTTT.

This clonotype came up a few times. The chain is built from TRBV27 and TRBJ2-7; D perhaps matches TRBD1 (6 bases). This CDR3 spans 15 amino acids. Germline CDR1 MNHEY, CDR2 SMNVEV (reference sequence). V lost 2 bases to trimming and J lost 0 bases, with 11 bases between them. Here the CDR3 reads CASSLTRDISYEQYF. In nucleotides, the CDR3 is TGTGCCAGCAGTTTAACCCGGGACATCTCCTACGAGCAGTACTTC.

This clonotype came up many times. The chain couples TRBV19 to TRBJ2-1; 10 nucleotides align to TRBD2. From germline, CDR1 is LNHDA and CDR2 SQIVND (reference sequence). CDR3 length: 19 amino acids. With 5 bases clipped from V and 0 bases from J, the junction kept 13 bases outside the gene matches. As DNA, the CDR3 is TGTGCCAGTAGTCCAAGAATGTCCCTAGCGGGGGCCTCCTACAATGAGCAGTTCTTC. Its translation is CASSPRMSLAGASYNEQFF.

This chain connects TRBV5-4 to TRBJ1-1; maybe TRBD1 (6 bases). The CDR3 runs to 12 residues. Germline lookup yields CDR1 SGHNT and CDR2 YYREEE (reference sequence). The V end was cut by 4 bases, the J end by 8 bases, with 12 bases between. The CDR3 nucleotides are TGTGCCAGCAGCCCCGCGACAGGCGAAGCTTTCTTT. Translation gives CASSPATGEAFF. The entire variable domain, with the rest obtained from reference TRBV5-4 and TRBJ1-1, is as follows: ETGVTQSPTHLIKTRGQQVTLRCSSQSGHNTVSWYQQALGQGPQFIFQYYREEENGRGNFPPRFSGLQFPNYSSELNVNALELDDSALYLCASSPATGEAFFGQGTRLTVV.

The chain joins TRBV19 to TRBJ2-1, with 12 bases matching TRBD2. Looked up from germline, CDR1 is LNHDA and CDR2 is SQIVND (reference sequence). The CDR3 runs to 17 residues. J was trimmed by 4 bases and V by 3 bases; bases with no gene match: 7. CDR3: CASSISETSGGYNEQFF. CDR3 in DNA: TGTGCCAGTAGTATTTCCGAGACTAGCGGGGGATACAATGAGCAGTTCTTC.

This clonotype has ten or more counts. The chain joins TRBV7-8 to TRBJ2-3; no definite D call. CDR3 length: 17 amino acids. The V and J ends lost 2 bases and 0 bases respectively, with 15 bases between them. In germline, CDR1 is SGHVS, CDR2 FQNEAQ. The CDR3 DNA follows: TGTGCCAGCAGCTTAAGGCCCTCCTCGGTTAGCACAGATACGCAGTATTTT. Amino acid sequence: CASSLRPSSVSTDTQYF.

The CDR3 DNA sequence: TGTGCCAGCAGTTTCAGGTGGGGGGCACAAACTGAAGCTTTCTTT. This codes for CASSFRWGAQTEAFF. The rearrangement joins TRBV27 to TRBJ1-1, with a weak D call TRBD1 (6 bases). Germline CDR1 and CDR2: MNHEY and SMNVEV (reference sequence). The V end lost 3 bases, the J end lost 5 bases, and 16 bases lay between the germline ends. This CDR3 spans 15 amino acids.

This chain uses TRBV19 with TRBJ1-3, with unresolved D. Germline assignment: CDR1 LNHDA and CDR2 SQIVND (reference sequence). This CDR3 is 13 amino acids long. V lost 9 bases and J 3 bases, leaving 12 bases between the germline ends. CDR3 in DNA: TGTGCCAGCCAAGAGTCTTTTGGAAACACCATATATTTT. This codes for CASQESFGNTIYF.

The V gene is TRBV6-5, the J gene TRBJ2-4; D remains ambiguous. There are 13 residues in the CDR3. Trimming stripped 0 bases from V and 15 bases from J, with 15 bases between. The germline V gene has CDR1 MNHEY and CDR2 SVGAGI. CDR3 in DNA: TGTGCCAGCAGTTACTCGACCGACCATTCGCTGTACTTC. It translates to CASSYSTDHSLYF.

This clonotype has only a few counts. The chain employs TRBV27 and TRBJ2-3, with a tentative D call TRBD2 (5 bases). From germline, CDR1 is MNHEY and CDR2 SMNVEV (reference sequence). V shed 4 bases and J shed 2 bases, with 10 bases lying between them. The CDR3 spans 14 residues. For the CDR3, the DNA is TGTGCCAGCAGTTGGACTGGAATCACAGATACGCAGTATTTT. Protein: CASSWTGITDTQYF.

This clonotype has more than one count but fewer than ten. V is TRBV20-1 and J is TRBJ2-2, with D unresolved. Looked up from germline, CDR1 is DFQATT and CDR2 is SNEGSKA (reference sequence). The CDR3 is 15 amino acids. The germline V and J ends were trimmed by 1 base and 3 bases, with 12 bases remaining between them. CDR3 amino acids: CSARGALRDTGELFF. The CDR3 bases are TGCAGTGCTAGAGGGGCCCTTCGGGACACCGGGGAGCTGTTTTTT.

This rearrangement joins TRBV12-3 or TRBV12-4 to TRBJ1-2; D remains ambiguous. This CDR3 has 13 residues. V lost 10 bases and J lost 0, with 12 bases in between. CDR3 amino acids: CATRVTTNYGYTF. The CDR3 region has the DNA TGTGCCACCCGGGTTACCACTAACTATGGCTACACCTTC.

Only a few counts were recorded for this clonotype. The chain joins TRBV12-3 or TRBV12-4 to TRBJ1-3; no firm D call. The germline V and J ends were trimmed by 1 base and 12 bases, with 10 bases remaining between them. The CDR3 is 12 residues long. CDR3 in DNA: TGTGCCAGCAGTTTAGTCACACTCGGCATATATTTT. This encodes CASSLVTLGIYF.

The CDR3 region has the DNA TGTGCCTATTCGACTGGTATACAGGGGCCAGATACGCAGTATTTT. Protein: CAYSTGIQGPDTQYF. The chain combines TRBV25-1 with TRBJ2-3; TRBD1 matches at 7 bases. Looked up from germline, CDR1 is MGHDK and CDR2 is SYGVNS. The CDR3 has 15 residues. V was clipped by 11 bases and J by 4 bases; unmatched bases: 15.

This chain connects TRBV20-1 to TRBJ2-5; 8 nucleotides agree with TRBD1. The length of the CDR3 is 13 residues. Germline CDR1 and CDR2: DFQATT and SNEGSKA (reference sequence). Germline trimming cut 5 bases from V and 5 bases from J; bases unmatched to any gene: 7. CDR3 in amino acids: CSAPRGRGETQYF. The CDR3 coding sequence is TGCAGTGCTCCCAGGGGGCGCGGGGAGACCCAGTACTTC.

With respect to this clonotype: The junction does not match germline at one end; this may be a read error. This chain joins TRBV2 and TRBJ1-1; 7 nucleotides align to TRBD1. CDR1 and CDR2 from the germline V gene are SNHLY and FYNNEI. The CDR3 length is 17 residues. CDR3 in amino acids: CVSTEYPGGPRSPEAFF. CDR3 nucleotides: TGTGTCAGCACAGAGTACCCAGGGGGGCCTAGGAGCCCTGAAGCTTTCTTT.

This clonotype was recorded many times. This CDR3 is CASSLEPGTYEQYF. For the CDR3, the DNA is TGTGCCAGCAGCTTGGAACCGGGCACCTACGAGCAGTACTTC. This chain joins TRBV5-4 and TRBJ2-7, with D uncertain. The germline CDR1 and CDR2 sequences are SGHNT and YYREEE (reference sequence). The CDR3 has 14 residues. V was cut by 0 bases and J by 2 bases, with 9 bases left in between.

The CDR3 sequence: CASGLRGGSSYEQYF. CDR3 nucleotides: TGTGCTAGTGGTTTAAGAGGGGGCAGCTCCTACGAGCAGTACTTC. The chain couples TRBV12-5 to TRBJ2-7, with 7 bases aligning to TRBD1. In germline, CDR1 is LGHNT, CDR2 FRNRAP. After removal of 3 bases from V and 0 bases from J, the junction contained 5 bases not matched to a gene. This CDR3 comprises 15 residues.

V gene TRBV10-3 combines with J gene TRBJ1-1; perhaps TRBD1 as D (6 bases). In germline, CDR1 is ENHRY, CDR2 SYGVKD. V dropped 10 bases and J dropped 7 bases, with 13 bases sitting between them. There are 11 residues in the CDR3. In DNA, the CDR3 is TGTGCCAGCTGGGACAACCTTGAAGCTTTCTTT. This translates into CASWDNLEAFF.

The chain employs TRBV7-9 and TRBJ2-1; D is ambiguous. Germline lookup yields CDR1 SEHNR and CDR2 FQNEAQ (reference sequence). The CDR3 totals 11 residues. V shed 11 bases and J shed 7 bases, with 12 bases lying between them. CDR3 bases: TGTGCCGTACCCATGAGGAATGAGCAGTTCTTC. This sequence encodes CAVPMRNEQFF.

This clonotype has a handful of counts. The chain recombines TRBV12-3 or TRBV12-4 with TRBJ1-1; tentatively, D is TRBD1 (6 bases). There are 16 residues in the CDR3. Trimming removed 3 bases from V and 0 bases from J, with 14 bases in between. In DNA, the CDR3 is TGTGCCAGCAGTTTCCCGGACAGCCCCATGAACACTGAAGCTTTCTTT. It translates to CASSFPDSPMNTEAFF.

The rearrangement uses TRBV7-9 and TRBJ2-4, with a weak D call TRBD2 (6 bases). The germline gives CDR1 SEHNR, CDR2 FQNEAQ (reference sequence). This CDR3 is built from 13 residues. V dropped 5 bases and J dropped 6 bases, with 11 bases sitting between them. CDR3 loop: CASSKGLTNIQYF. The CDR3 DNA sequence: TGTGCCAGCAGCAAGGGACTCACAAACATTCAGTACTTC.

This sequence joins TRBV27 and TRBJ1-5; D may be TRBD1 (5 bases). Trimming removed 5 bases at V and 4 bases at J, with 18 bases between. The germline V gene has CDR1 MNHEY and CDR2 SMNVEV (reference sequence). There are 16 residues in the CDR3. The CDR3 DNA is TGTGCCAGCAGTGTGTCCGGTCCAGGGTTTAATCAGCCCCAGCATTTT. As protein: CASSVSGPGFNQPQHF.

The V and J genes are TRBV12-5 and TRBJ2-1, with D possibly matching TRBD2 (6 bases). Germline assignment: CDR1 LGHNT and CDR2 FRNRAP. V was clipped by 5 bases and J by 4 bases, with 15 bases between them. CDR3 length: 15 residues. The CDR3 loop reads CASGGRGVEYNEQFF. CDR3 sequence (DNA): TGTGCTAGTGGTGGGCGCGGGGTGGAGTACAATGAGCAGTTCTTC.

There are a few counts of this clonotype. The CDR3 DNA reads TGTGCCACCAGCATCCGAAGGGCTAGCGGGGGGCTGTACGAGCAGTACGTC. Residues: CATSIRRASGGLYEQYV. This chain uses TRBV15 with TRBJ2-7; 11 bases are a match to TRBD2. V trimming: 4 bases; J trimming: 4 bases; junction bases outside the gene matches: 12. CDR3 length: 17 amino acids. Germline CDR1 LNHNV, CDR2 YYDKDF (reference sequence).

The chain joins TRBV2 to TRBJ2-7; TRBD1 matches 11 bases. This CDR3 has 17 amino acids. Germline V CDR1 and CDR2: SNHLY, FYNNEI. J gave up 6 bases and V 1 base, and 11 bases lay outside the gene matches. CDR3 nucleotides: TGTGCCAGCAGTGAAGGTTGGACAGGGGGCGAAGTTTCCGAGCAGTACTTC. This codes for CASSEGWTGGEVSEQYF.

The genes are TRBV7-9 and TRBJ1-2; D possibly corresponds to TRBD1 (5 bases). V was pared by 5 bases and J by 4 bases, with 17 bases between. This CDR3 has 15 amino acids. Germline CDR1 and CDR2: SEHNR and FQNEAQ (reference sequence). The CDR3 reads CASSVTETDLYGYTF. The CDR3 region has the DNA TGTGCCAGCAGCGTCACCGAGACAGACCTCTATGGCTACACCTTC.